This section outlines one TCR beta chain sequence together with its context. The record originates from a study of blood T cell repertoires in COVID-19. In terms of age and location, participants ranged from roughly 18 to 95 years and lived in about 25 US areas. Participant reports of clinical history set cohort assignment. For recovered donors of Cohort 3, there were two negative PCRs, clearance, or symptom resolution. The CDR3 sequence is 13 residues long. Trimming cost V 2 bases and J 4 bases, with 9 bases left between them. CDR1 MNHEY and CDR2 SVGEGT come from the germline V gene. Authors' analysis steps: Reference gene primer amplification yielded estimated nucleated cell counts. The assay was immunoSEQ multiplex PCR, and TCRdb's table has in-frame clones only and misses some. The DNA was the basis for D and trimming; V, J and clone size are from that table. The profile shows about 330,000 clones, about 89% of them singletons.

This sequence was found in a woman aged 25-40 years who had recovered from COVID-19. The V and J genes are TRBV6-2 or TRBV6-3 and TRBJ2-7; D call uncertain. What was sequenced was PBMCs or T cells enriched from blood (not recorded which). In DNA form, the CDR3 reads TGTGCCAGCAGTTACAAGTCAGGATACGAGCAGTACTTC. Protein product: CASSYKSGYEQYF.